The entry below gives a single T cell receptor (beta chain) sequence along with its context. The antigen remains unidentified. Production of TCR cDNA was by 5'RACE template switching, which also added a universal primer site and UMIs. TCRdb re-called the 5' RACE reads with MiXCR, one entry per CDR3 protein. The table lists some 300,000 distinct CDR3 sequences, approximately 8% of them singletons. This sample is drawn from a study of T cells after yellow fever vaccination. The study's findings and limits: Contamination of FACS-sorted repertoires by abundant clonotypes from the bulk population could occur.

The TCR sequence derives from a man younger than 35 who received the YFV17D yellow fever vaccine. The source was CD4+ T cells sorted from PBMCs, collected 5 days after the yellow fever booster vaccination.

The DNA for the CDR3 is TGCAGTGCCAAGCGGGACTATGGCTACACCTTC. This gives the protein CSAKRDYGYTF. V and J are TRBV20-1 and TRBJ1-2; no clear D gene. CDR3 length: 11 residues. The V gene's germline CDR1 is DFQATT and CDR2 SNEGSKA (reference sequence). V gave up 6 bases and J gave up 3 bases, with 8 bases separating them.